This is a list of T cell receptor beta chains from one sample in a study of T cells after yellow fever vaccination. TCRdb analysed the 5' RACE reads with MiXCR anew, one entry per CDR3 protein. The top ten hold about 25% of the sample, which has some 120,000 distinct CDR3 sequences, 7% to 8.5% seen once. The sample in question was CD8+ T cells sorted from PBMCs, obtained 45 days after the yellow fever booster vaccination. The receptors originated from a man aged 25-45 years who received the YFV17D yellow fever vaccine. Both conserved end residues are part of each CDR3. The D gene is left open where the match is weak. Expanded clones are given a class, and other clones once, few, many or no size at all.

CASSFSGRYEQYF,TGTGCCAGCAGTTTCAGCGGGAGGTACGAGCAGTACTTC,many,TRBD2,TRBV6-2/TRBV6-3,TRBJ2-7
CASSATSLLYEQYF,TGTGCCAGCAGTGCTACTAGCCTCCTCTACGAGCAGTACTTC,many,NA,TRBV25-1,TRBJ2-7
CASSRTESEQYF,TGTGCCAGCAGCCGGACAGAATCCGAGCAGTACTTC,many,NA,TRBV27,TRBJ2-7
CATSRTGTSGRGEQFF,TGTGCCACCAGCCGGACCGGGACTAGCGGGAGGGGTGAGCAGTTCTTC,many,TRBD2,TRBV24-1,TRBJ2-1
CSVEDLRGGETQYF,TGCAGCGTTGAAGATCTTAGGGGTGGCGAGACCCAGTACTTC,many,NA,TRBV29-1,TRBJ2-5
CASRSQGKWDSPLHF,TGTGCAAGTCGCTCTCAGGGGAAATGGGATTCACCCCTCCACTTT,NA,NA,TRBV12-2,TRBJ1-6
CASSLRRPSYNDQFF,TGTGCCAGCAGCCTCCGACGGCCCTCCTACAATGATCAGTTCTTC,NA,NA,TRBV13,TRBJ2-1
CASSNYRVGLNTDTQYF,TGTGCCAGCAGCAACTACAGGGTTGGCCTAAACACAGATACGCAGTATTTT,many,NA,TRBV21-1,TRBJ2-3
CAISERWEAGTQYF,TGTGCCATCAGTGAGAGGTGGGAGGCTGGGACCCAGTACTTC,many,NA,TRBV10-3,TRBJ2-5
CSARDERGPSVHEQYF,TGCAGTGCTAGAGACGAGAGAGGGCCATCCGTCCACGAGCAGTACTTC,many,NA,TRBV20-1,TRBJ2-7
CASSKGGNEQFF,TGCGCCAGCAGCAAAGGGGGGAATGAGCAGTTCTTC,many,NA,TRBV5-1,TRBJ2-1
CASSDTGAYEQYF,TGCGCCAGCAGCGATACAGGGGCCTACGAGCAGTACTTC,many,TRBD1,TRBV5-1,TRBJ2-7
CSDGRRDETQYF,TGCAGCGATGGAAGGAGGGATGAGACCCAGTACTTC,many,NA,TRBV29-1,TRBJ2-5
CASTLLGTEAFF,TGTGCCAGCACACTTTTGGGCACTGAAGCTTTCTTT,many,NA,TRBV7-9,TRBJ1-1
CATSPRAGGYNEQFF,TGTGCCACCAGCCCCCGGGCAGGCGGCTACAATGAGCAGTTCTTC,many,NA,TRBV15,TRBJ2-1
CSASGGGDTDTQYF,TGCAGTGCTAGTGGGGGGGGGGACACAGATACGCAGTATTTT,few,TRBD2,TRBV20-1,TRBJ2-3
CSARDREGYGYTF,TGCAGTGCCAGGGACAGGGAGGGCTATGGCTACACCTTC,few,TRBD1,TRBV20-1,TRBJ1-2
CASSRTYREATDTQYF,TGTGCCAGCAGTCGAACCTACAGGGAAGCTACAGATACGCAGTATTTT,NA,NA,TRBV6-2/TRBV6-3,TRBJ2-3
CATSGDRSLDTQYF,TGTGCCACCTCGGGGGACAGGAGCCTGGATACGCAGTATTTT,many,TRBD1,TRBV12-3/TRBV12-4,TRBJ2-3
CASTDALSGREQYF,TGTGCCAGCACCGACGCGCTTTCGGGGCGAGAGCAGTACTTC,many,NA,TRBV12-3/TRBV12-4,TRBJ2-7
CASSTPGPGELFF,TGTGCCAGTAGTACCCCAGGGCCCGGGGAGCTGTTTTTT,few,NA,TRBV19,TRBJ2-2
CASSQEERPSAEQYF,TGTGCCAGCAGCCAAGAAGAGAGGCCTAGCGCCGAGCAGTACTTC,many,NA,TRBV3-1,TRBJ2-7
CASSHTPYNEQFF,TGTGCCAGCAGCCATACCCCTTACAATGAGCAGTTCTTC,NA,NA,TRBV11-2,TRBJ2-1
CSAPGLAGEVGELFF,TGCAGTGCGCCCGGACTAGCGGGAGAGGTCGGGGAGCTGTTTTTT,many,TRBD2,TRBV20-1,TRBJ2-2
CASSPTRGGADDEQYF,TGTGCCAGCAGCCCTACCCGCGGGGGCGCTGACGACGAGCAGTACTTC,many,NA,TRBV12-3/TRBV12-4,TRBJ2-7
CASSYAAATILNEQFF,TGTGCCAGCAGTTACGCGGCCGCGACTATCCTTAATGAGCAGTTCTTC,NA,NA,TRBV6-5,TRBJ2-1
CASSLGTGQEQYF,TGTGCCAGCAGTCTAGGGACAGGTCAGGAGCAGTACTTC,NA,TRBD1,TRBV28,TRBJ2-7
CASSLLASGANVLTF,TGTGCCAGCAGTCTACTAGCTTCTGGGGCCAACGTCCTGACTTTC,NA,NA,TRBV12-3/TRBV12-4,TRBJ2-6
CASSPGLAFYEQYF,TGTGCCAGCAGCCCCGGACTAGCGTTCTACGAGCAGTACTTC,many,TRBD2,TRBV7-2,TRBJ2-7
CASSMPAGWGTDTQYF,TGTGCCAGTAGTATGCCAGCGGGATGGGGCACAGATACGCAGTATTTT,many,TRBD2,TRBV19,TRBJ2-3
CARQGKGTEAFF,TGTGCCAGACAGGGTAAAGGCACTGAAGCTTTCTTT,many,NA,TRBV2,TRBJ1-1
CSALLRTSGLYEQYF,TGCAGTGCTCTACTCAGGACTAGCGGCCTCTACGAGCAGTACTTC,many,TRBD2,TRBV20-1,TRBJ2-7
CATLTSYEQFF,TGTGCCACCCTGACTAGCTATGAGCAGTTCTTC,many,TRBD2,TRBV6-2/TRBV6-3,TRBJ2-1
CASSKGATEAFF,TGTGCCAGCAGCAAGGGGGCCACTGAAGCTTTCTTT,many,TRBD1,TRBV5-6,TRBJ1-1
CASSFEAQAQFQPQHF,TGTGCCAGCAGTTTTGAGGCACAGGCCCAATTTCAGCCCCAGCATTTT,few,NA,TRBV12-3/TRBV12-4,TRBJ1-5
CASSKSGYTF,TGTGCCAGCAGCAAATCTGGCTACACCTTC,NA,NA,TRBV16,TRBJ1-2
CASTLGGTQVQPQHF,TGTGCCAGTACCCTGGGGGGGACCCAGGTGCAGCCCCAGCATTTT,NA,NA,TRBV19,TRBJ1-5
CASSQEGWENEQFF,TGTGCCAGCAGTCAAGAGGGGTGGGAGAATGAGCAGTTCTTC,NA,NA,TRBV14,TRBJ2-1
CASSSDGREGRGYFYEQYF,TGTGCCAGCAGCTCCGACGGGAGGGAGGGCCGGGGATACTTCTACGAGCAGTACTTC,few,TRBD2,TRBV11-2,TRBJ2-7
CASSWDVNYGYTF,TGCGCCAGCAGTTGGGACGTTAACTATGGCTACACCTTC,many,NA,TRBV5-1,TRBJ1-2
CASSHPGGLYEQYF,TGTGCCAGCAGCCATCCGGGAGGACTCTACGAGCAGTACTTC,many,TRBD2,TRBV3-1,TRBJ2-7
CASSYRYEQYF,TGTGCCAGCAGTTACCGGTACGAGCAGTACTTC,many,NA,TRBV6-2/TRBV6-3,TRBJ2-7
CASSEIYEQYF,TGTGCCAGCAGTGAGATTTACGAGCAGTACTTC,few,NA,TRBV25-1,TRBJ2-7
CASSFVEQFF,TGTGCCAGCAGCTTTGTTGAGCAGTTCTTC,many,NA,TRBV5-5,TRBJ2-1
CARSFQGCNQPQHF,TGTGCCAGAAGCTTCCAGGGTTGCAATCAGCCCCAGCATTTT,NA,NA,TRBV5-3,TRBJ1-5
CAISESEEMNTEAFF,TGTGCCATCAGTGAGTCGGAGGAGATGAACACTGAAGCTTTCTTT,few,NA,TRBV10-3,TRBJ1-1
CSVEASGTEAFF,TGCAGCGTTGAGGCCAGCGGCACTGAAGCTTTCTTT,many,NA,TRBV29-1,TRBJ1-1
CAIGFGLAGEQFF,TGTGCCATCGGCTTCGGACTAGCGGGAGAGCAGTTCTTC,NA,TRBD2,TRBV5-6,TRBJ2-1
CASSSPTGGNPSLRTDTQYF,TGCGCCAGCAGCAGTCCCACAGGGGGCAATCCCTCACTCCGCACAGATACGCAGTATTTT,NA,TRBD1,TRBV23-1,TRBJ2-3